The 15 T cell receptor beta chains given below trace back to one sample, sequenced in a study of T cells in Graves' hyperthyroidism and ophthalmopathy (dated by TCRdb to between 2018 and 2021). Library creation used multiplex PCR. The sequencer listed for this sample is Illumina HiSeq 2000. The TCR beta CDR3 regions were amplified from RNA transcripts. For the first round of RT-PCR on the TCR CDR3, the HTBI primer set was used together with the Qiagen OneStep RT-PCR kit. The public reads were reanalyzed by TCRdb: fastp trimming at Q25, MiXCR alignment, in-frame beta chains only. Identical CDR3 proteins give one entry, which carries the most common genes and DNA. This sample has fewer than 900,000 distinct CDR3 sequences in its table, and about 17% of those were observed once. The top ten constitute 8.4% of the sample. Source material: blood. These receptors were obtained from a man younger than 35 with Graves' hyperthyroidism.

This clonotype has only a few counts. The CDR3: CASSTRQGRSGANVLTF. For the CDR3, the DNA is TGTGCCAGCAGCACGAGACAGGGGCGCTCTGGGGCCAACGTCCTGACTTTC. The chain links TRBV5-5 to TRBJ2-6; 8 nucleotides line up with TRBD1. Germline-derived CDR1 and CDR2 are SGHKS and YYEKEE (reference sequence). V trimming: 4 bases; J trimming: 0 bases; junction bases outside the gene matches: 6. CDR3 length: 17 amino acids. Full variable domain (remainder filled in from reference TRBV5-5 and TRBJ2-6): DAGVTQSPTHLIKTRGQQVTLRCSPISGHKSVSWYQQVLGQGPQFIFQYYEKEERGRGNFPDRFSARQFPNYSSELNVNALLLGDSALYLCASSTRQGRSGANVLTFGAGSRLTVL.

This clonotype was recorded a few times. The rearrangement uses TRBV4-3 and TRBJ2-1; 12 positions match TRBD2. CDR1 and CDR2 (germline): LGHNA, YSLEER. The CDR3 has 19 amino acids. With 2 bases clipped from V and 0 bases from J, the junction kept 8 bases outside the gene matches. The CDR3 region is CASSQTGTSGSSSYNEQFF. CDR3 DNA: TGCGCCAGCAGCCAAACCGGGACTAGCGGGTCCAGCTCCTACAATGAGCAGTTCTTC.

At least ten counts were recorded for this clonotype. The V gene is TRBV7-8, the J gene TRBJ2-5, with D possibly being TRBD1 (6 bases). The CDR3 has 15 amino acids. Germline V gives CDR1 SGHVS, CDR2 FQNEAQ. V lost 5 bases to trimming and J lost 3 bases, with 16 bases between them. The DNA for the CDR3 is TGTGCCAGCAGCCCGACCCTGGACAGTAAAGAGACCCAGTACTTC. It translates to CASSPTLDSKETQYF.

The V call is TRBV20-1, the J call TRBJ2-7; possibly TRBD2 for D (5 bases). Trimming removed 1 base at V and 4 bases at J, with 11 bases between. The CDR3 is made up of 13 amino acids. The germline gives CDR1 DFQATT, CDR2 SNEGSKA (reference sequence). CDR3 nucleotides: TGCAGTGCTAGAGTAGGACTTAATTACGAGCAGTACTTC. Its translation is CSARVGLNYEQYF.

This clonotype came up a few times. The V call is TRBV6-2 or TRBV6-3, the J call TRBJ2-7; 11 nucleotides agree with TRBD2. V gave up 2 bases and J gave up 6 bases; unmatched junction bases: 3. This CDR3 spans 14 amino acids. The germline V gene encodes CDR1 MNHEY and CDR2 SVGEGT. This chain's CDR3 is CASSYELAGGEQYF. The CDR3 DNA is TGTGCCAGCAGTTACGAGCTAGCGGGAGGCGAGCAGTACTTC.

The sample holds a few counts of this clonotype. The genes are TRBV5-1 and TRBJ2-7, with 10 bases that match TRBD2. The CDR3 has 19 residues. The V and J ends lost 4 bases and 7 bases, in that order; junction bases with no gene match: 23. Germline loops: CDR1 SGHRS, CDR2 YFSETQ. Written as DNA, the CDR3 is TGCGCCAGCAGCCATGTAATCGGGAGGTCCGGACTAGCGGCCTTGGAGCAGTACTTC. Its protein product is CASSHVIGRSGLAALEQYF. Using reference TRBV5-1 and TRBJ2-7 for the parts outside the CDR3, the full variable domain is KAGVTQTPRYLIKTRGQQVTLSCSPISGHRSVSWYQQTPGQGLQFLFEYFSETQRNKGNFPGRFSGRQFSNSRSEMNVSTLELGDSALYLCASSHVIGRSGLAALEQYFGPGTRLTVT.

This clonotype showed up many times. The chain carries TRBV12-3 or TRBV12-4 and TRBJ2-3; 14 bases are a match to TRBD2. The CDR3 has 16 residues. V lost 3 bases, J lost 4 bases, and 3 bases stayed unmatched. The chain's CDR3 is CASSFKTSGRADTQYF. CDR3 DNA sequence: TGTGCCAGCAGTTTCAAGACTAGCGGGAGGGCAGATACGCAGTATTTT.

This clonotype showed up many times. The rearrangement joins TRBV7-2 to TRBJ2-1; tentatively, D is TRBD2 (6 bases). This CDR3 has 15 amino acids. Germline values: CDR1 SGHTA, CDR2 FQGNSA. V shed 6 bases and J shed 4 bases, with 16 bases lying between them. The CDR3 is CASRVGGGRYNEQFF. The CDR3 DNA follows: TGTGCCAGCAGGGTGGGGGGAGGACGATACAATGAGCAGTTCTTC. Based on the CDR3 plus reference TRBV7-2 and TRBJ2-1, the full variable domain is GAGVSQSPSNKVTEKGKDVELRCDPISGHTALYWYRQSLGQGLEFLIYFQGNSAPDKSGLPSDRFSAERTGGSVSTLTIQRTQQEDSAVYLCASRVGGGRYNEQFFGPGTRLTVL.

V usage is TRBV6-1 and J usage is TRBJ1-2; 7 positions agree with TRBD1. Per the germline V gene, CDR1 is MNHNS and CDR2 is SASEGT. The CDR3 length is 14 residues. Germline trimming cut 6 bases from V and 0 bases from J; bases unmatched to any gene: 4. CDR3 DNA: TGTGCCAGCAGGATCGACAGGGCTAACTATGGCTACACCTTC. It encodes CASRIDRANYGYTF.

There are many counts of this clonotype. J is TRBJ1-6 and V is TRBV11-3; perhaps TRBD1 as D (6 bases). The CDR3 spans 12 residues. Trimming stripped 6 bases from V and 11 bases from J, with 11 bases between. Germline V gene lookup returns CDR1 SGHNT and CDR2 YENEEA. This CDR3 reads CASRGNRAPLHF. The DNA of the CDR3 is TGTGCCAGCAGGGGTAACAGGGCACCCCTCCACTTT.

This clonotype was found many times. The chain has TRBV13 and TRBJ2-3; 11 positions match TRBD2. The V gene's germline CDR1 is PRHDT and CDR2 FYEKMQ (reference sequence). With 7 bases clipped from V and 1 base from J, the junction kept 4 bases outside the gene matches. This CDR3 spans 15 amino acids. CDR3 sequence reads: CASTTSGSGTDTQYF. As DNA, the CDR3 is TGTGCCAGCACCACTAGCGGGAGCGGCACAGATACGCAGTATTTT.

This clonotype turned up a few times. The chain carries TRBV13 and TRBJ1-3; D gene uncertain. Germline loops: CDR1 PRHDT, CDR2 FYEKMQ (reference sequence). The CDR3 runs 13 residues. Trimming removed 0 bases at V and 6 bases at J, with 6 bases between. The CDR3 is CASSLGQLNTIYF. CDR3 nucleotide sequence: TGTGCCAGCAGCTTAGGACAGTTAAACACCATATATTTT.

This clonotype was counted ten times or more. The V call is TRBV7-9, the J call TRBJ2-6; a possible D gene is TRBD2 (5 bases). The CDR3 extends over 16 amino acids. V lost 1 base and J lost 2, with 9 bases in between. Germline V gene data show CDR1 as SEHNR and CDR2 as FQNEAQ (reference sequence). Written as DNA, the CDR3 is TGTGCCAGCAGCTTAGTGGGGAGACCTGGGGCCAACGTCCTGACTTTC. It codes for CASSLVGRPGANVLTF.

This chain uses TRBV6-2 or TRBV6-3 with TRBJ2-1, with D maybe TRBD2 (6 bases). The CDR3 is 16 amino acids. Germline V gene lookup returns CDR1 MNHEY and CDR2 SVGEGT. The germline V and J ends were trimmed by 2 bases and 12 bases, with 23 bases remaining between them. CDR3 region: CASSYPSRGWEKGQFF. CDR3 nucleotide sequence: TGTGCCAGCAGTTACCCGAGCCGGGGGTGGGAGAAAGGGCAGTTCTTC.

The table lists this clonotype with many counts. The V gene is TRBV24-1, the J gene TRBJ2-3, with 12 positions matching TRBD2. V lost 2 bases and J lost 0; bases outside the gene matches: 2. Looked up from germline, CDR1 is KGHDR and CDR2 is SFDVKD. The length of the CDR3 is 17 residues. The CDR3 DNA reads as TGTGCCACCAGTGATTACGGGACTAGCGGGAGCACAGATACGCAGTATTTT. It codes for CATSDYGTSGSTDTQYF.